This T cell receptor beta chain is drawn from a study of blood T cell repertoires in COVID-19. Overall study context: The origin of the acute and convalescent COVID-19 samples was the United States, Italy and Spain. T cells, B-cell-depleted T cells, or PBMCs supplied cDNA or gDNA.

CDR3 size: 14 residues. The V gene's germline CDR1 is MNHEY and CDR2 SVGAGI. V was shortened by 6 bases and J by 5 bases, with 11 bases between the two germline ends. Original analysis: Nucleated cell counts were estimated from reference gene primer amplification. Sequenced by immunoSEQ multiplex PCR; TCRdb stores in-frame clones only, minus some. Clone size and the V and J calls come from that table; the DNA yielded D and trimming. Found here are about 42,000 clones, approximately 73% of them singletons; the top ten hold roughly a quarter. The sample holds a few counts of this clone. This receptor was taken from an elderly man with acute or convalescent COVID-19. The rearrangement uses TRBV6-5 and TRBJ1-6; D call uncertain. Material: peripheral blood. The CDR3 is CASRDGRDNSPLHF. Written as DNA, the CDR3 is TGTGCCAGCAGGGACGGGCGGGATAATTCACCCCTCCACTTT.